The 21 T cell receptor beta chains given below trace back to one sample, sequenced in a study of technical replicates of blood from a handful of donors. Clones were sequenced by immunoSEQ multiplex PCR, and TCRdb holds only the in-frame ones, with some missing. The sample has around 67,000 clones, roughly 92% seen once; the top ten hold approximately 0.37%. The sequenced sample consisted of T cells isolated from PBMCs. These receptors originate from a human donor in good health.

V usage is TRBV11-3 and J usage is TRBJ2-5, with 8 bases aligning to TRBD2. CDR3 size: 16 residues. CDR1 is SGHNT, CDR2 YENEEA, per germline. V shed 2 bases and J 1 base; nucleotides not matched to a gene: 6. CDR3 nucleotide sequence: TGTGCCAGCAGCTTACCCCGGGAGGGAGTCCAAGAGACCCAGTACTTC. Encoded protein: CASSLPREGVQETQYF.

The chain is built from TRBV12-5 and TRBJ2-2, with D perhaps TRBD2 (6 bases). Germline lookup yields CDR1 LGHNT and CDR2 FRNRAP. V was shortened by 0 bases and J by 1 base, with 9 bases between the two germline ends. The CDR3 runs to 16 residues. The CDR3 DNA sequence: TGTGCTAGTGGTTTGGTGGGGGACTGGAACACCGGGGAGCTGTTTTTT. Translating it yields CASGLVGDWNTGELFF.

In nucleotides, the CDR3 is TGTGCCAGCAGCGTAGCTATTGGAGGAACCGGCTTTAGCTATGGCTACACCTTC. Translating it yields CASSVAIGGTGFSYGYTF. The rearrangement links TRBV9 to TRBJ1-2; no firm D call. Trimming cost V 0 bases and J 4 bases, with 22 bases left between them. Per germline, CDR1 SGDLS and CDR2 YYNGEE. The CDR3 consists of 18 residues.

The chain links TRBV14 to TRBJ1-1, with D possibly being TRBD1 (6 bases). Between the trimmed V and J ends, which lost 4 bases and 1 base, there was a span of 7 bases. The CDR3 totals 13 residues. The germline V gene has CDR1 SGHDN and CDR2 FVKESK. This CDR3 reads CASSPQGNTEAFF. In DNA form, the CDR3 reads TGTGCCAGCAGCCCACAGGGGAACACTGAAGCTTTCTTT.

This clone was counted a single time. This chain connects TRBV9 to TRBJ2-1, with D hard to call. CDR1 is SGDLS and CDR2 is YYNGEE in the germline V gene. This CDR3 region has 15 residues. V was cut by 3 bases and J by 0 bases, with 10 bases left in between. The CDR3 coding sequence is TGTGCCAGCAGCGCGCGCTTGAGCTCCTACAATGAGCAGTTCTTC. Its protein is CASSARLSSYNEQFF.

This rearrangement joins TRBV5-1 to TRBJ2-2; TRBD1 matches 9 bases. After removal of 4 bases from V and 1 base from J, the junction contained 5 bases not matched to a gene. Germline loops: CDR1 SGHRS, CDR2 YFSETQ. The CDR3 totals 16 residues. The CDR3 spells CASSQGGQGNTGELFF. CDR3 nucleotides: TGCGCCAGCAGCCAGGGGGGACAGGGGAACACCGGGGAGCTGTTTTTT.

This rearrangement joins TRBV5-6 to TRBJ2-7; 8 bases line up with TRBD2. After removal of 4 bases from V and 6 bases from J, the junction contained 6 bases not matched to a gene. CDR1 and CDR2 (germline): SGHDT, YYEEEE. This CDR3 has 13 amino acids. CDR3 DNA sequence: TGTGCCAGCAGCCCCAGCGGGAGCCTCGAGCAGTACTTC. It is translated as CASSPSGSLEQYF.

The V gene is TRBV9, the J gene TRBJ1-4, with D possibly TRBD1 on 5 matching bases. Trimming shortened V by 2 bases and J by 2 bases, and 7 bases separated the two germline ends. The CDR3 consists of 14 residues. Germline CDR1 and CDR2: SGDLS and YYNGEE. CDR3 nucleotide sequence: TGTGCCAGCAGCGTCGGGGGGACTAATGAAAAACTGTTTTTT. It encodes CASSVGGTNEKLFF.

The chain couples TRBV9 to TRBJ1-2; 7 bases are shared with TRBD1. There are 13 residues in the CDR3. Germline CDR1 is SGDLS and CDR2 is YYNGEE. V was pared by 3 bases and J by 4 bases, with 3 bases of the junction left unmatched. CDR3: CASSEGDSYGYTF. The CDR3 bases are TGTGCCAGCAGCGAGGGGGACAGCTATGGCTACACCTTC.

This clone has more than one count but fewer than ten. V usage is TRBV18 and J usage is TRBJ1-3; D is perhaps TRBD1 (5 bases). Per germline, CDR1 KGHSH and CDR2 LQKENI. Trimming took 3 bases from V and 0 from J, leaving 9 bases between them. CDR3 length: 15 residues. CDR3 in amino acids: CASSPTESSGNTIYF. The CDR3 DNA reads as TGTGCCAGCTCACCGACAGAAAGCTCTGGAAACACCATATATTTT.

The gene calls are TRBV18 and TRBJ1-3; D is unresolved. CDR3 length: 12 amino acids. The germline gives CDR1 KGHSH, CDR2 LQKENI. The V end lost 10 bases, the J end lost 2 bases, and 9 bases lay between the germline ends. This CDR3 reads CATTSAGNTIYF. CDR3 DNA sequence: TGTGCCACCACTTCCGCTGGAAACACCATATATTTT.

In the case of this clone: The junction differs from germline at one of its ends, possibly a read error. The V and J genes are TRBV7-7 and TRBJ2-1, with a possible D match to TRBD2 (5 bases). CDR3 length: 16 amino acids. The germline gives CDR1 SSHAT, CDR2 FNYEAQ (reference sequence). The CDR3 nucleotides are TGTGCTAGCAGCTTAGGTGACTACCACAGTAACAATGAGCAGTTCTTC. Translated, it gives CASSLGDYHSNNEQFF.

CDR3 nucleotide sequence: TGCGCCAGCAGCCAGAAAGACACAAACGAAAAAGAGACCCAGTACTTC. Residues: CASSQKDTNEKETQYF. The V and J genes are TRBV5-1 and TRBJ2-5, with D unclear. The CDR3 spans 16 residues. Germline CDR1 and CDR2: SGHRS and YFSETQ. V lost 4 bases and J 3 bases, leaving 19 bases between the germline ends.

The V gene is TRBV7-2, the J gene TRBJ1-2; 7 bases are a match to TRBD1. J lost 5 bases, V lost 1 base, and 10 bases had no gene match. Germline loops: CDR1 SGHTA, CDR2 FQGNSA. The CDR3 is 16 residues long. The CDR3 sequence: CASSLEGTAGSYGYTF. CDR3 nucleotide sequence: TGTGCCAGCAGCTTAGAGGGGACAGCCGGATCGTATGGCTACACCTTC.

This clone turned up a few times. V is TRBV5-1 and J is TRBJ2-7; D is ambiguous. Germline assignment: CDR1 SGHRS and CDR2 YFSETQ. V dropped 7 bases and J dropped 2 bases, with 22 bases sitting between them. This CDR3 spans 16 amino acids. The CDR3 nucleotides are TGCGCCAGCGCCCCTGTACTTGAGCAGAGGACCTACGAGCAGTACTTC. This encodes CASAPVLEQRTYEQYF.

V is TRBV4-3 and J is TRBJ2-1; 8 bases agree with TRBD1. CDR1 and CDR2 (germline): LGHNA, YSLEER. CDR3 length equals 16 residues. V lost 0 bases and J lost 3; bases outside the gene matches: 4. As DNA, the CDR3 is TGCGCCAGCAGCCAAGAAATCACAGGGGGCTACAATGAGCAGTTCTTC. This codes for CASSQEITGGYNEQFF.

The chain joins TRBV27 to TRBJ2-5; 7 bases are a match to TRBD2. The V gene end was trimmed by 7 bases and the J gene end by 10 bases; junction bases not matched to a gene: 9. CDR1 is MNHEY and CDR2 is SMNVEV in the germline V gene (reference sequence). The length of the CDR3 is 12 residues. CDR3 sequence: CASKSSSGVQYF. For the CDR3, the DNA is TGTGCCAGCAAGAGCTCAAGCGGGGTCCAGTACTTC.

V and J are TRBV27 and TRBJ1-1; tentatively, D is TRBD1 (5 bases). CDR1 and CDR2 from the germline V gene are MNHEY and SMNVEV (reference sequence). V was shortened by 2 bases and J by 7 bases, with 14 bases between the two germline ends. The CDR3 consists of 14 residues. Here the CDR3 reads CASSLSGGGSEAFF. The CDR3 DNA is TGTGCCAGCAGTTTAAGCGGGGGGGGGAGTGAAGCTTTCTTT.

This chain connects TRBV14 to TRBJ2-7, with D perhaps matching TRBD1 (7 bases). Germline CDR1 is SGHDN and CDR2 is FVKESK. Deletions cut 0 bases from V and 3 bases from J, with 12 bases between. The length of the CDR3 is 15 residues. The CDR3 coding sequence is TGTGCCAGCAGCCAAGACAGGCAGGGGGGCTACGAGCAGTACTTC. Its translation is CASSQDRQGGYEQYF.

The chain recombines TRBV19 with TRBJ2-1; 9 bases map to TRBD2. This CDR3 spans 17 amino acids. V was clipped by 4 bases and J by 2 bases; unmatched bases: 9. Germline V gene lookup returns CDR1 LNHDA and CDR2 SQIVND (reference sequence). The CDR3 here is CASSTHAGGSPYNEQFF. CDR3 nucleotides: TGTGCCAGTAGTACTCACGCGGGAGGGTCCCCCTACAATGAGCAGTTCTTC.

The chain is built from TRBV7-2 and TRBJ2-7, with 13 nucleotides matching TRBD2. CDR3 size: 15 residues. The germline V gene has CDR1 SGHTA and CDR2 FQGNSA. With V trimmed by 6 bases and J by 3 bases, 5 bases remained unmatched. In DNA form, the CDR3 reads TGTGCCAGCAGGAAAGGGACTAGCGGGGTCTACGAGCAGTACTTC. Translated: CASRKGTSGVYEQYF.